The 32 T cell receptor beta chains below were found in one sample sequenced in a study of T cells after yellow fever vaccination. TCRdb re-called the 5' RACE reads with MiXCR, one entry per CDR3 protein. This sample yields about 69,000 distinct CDR3 sequences, of which around 6.2% are seen a single time; 2.2% belongs to the top ten. The sequences come from CD4+ T cells sorted from PBMCs, collected about 2 weeks after the first yellow fever vaccination. These TCRs come from a man between 18 and 29 years old who received the YFV17D yellow fever vaccine.

This clonotype has a count of ten or more. The chain links TRBV5-4 to TRBJ1-2; D unresolved. Trimming shortened V by 5 bases and J by 5 bases, and 19 bases separated the two germline ends. Germline values: CDR1 SGHNT, CDR2 YYREEE (reference sequence). The CDR3 contains 15 residues. CDR3 in amino acids: CASRHGPETPYGYTF. The CDR3 nucleotides are TGTGCCAGCAGACACGGACCAGAAACCCCTTATGGCTACACCTTC.

In this sample, this clonotype turned up many times. The chain recombines TRBV5-1 with TRBJ2-7; a possible D gene is TRBD1 (5 bases). V was shortened by 7 bases and J by 6 bases, with 14 bases between the two germline ends. From germline, CDR1 is SGHRS and CDR2 YFSETQ. This CDR3 is 12 amino acids long. CDR3 protein: CASGPTDREQYF. CDR3 DNA sequence: TGCGCCAGCGGTCCGACAGACCGCGAGCAGTACTTC.

There are many counts of this clonotype. The chain employs TRBV11-3 and TRBJ2-1; TRBD2 agrees at 8 bases. Germline trimming cut 0 bases from V and 2 bases from J; bases unmatched to any gene: 9. Germline-derived CDR1 and CDR2 are SGHNT and YENEEA. This CDR3 spans 18 amino acids. CDR3: CASSLDQGGSGAYNEQFF. CDR3 DNA: TGTGCCAGCAGCTTAGACCAGGGAGGTAGCGGGGCCTACAATGAGCAGTTCTTC.

This clonotype was observed many times. The CDR3 DNA is TGTGCCAGCAGCTTGGAAGGGTACGGGACGCCGGCTGAAGCTTTCTTT. Translating gives CASSLEGYGTPAEAFF. The chain has TRBV5-6 and TRBJ1-1, with TRBD1 as a possible D gene (5 bases). The CDR3 spans 16 residues. V was clipped by 0 bases and J by 6 bases, with 18 bases between them. CDR1 is SGHDT, CDR2 YYEEEE, per germline.

This clonotype was recorded many times. The chain combines TRBV7-2 with TRBJ2-5, with a tentative D call TRBD1 (7 bases). Trimming pared 2 bases from V and 5 bases from J, leaving 15 bases between. The germline V gene encodes CDR1 SGHTA and CDR2 FQGNSA. The CDR3 length is 15 residues. The CDR3 loop is CASSLSYRGGETQYF. In DNA form, the CDR3 reads TGTGCCAGCAGCTTAAGTTACAGGGGAGGCGAGACCCAGTACTTC. Looking up the rest from reference TRBV7-2 and TRBJ2-5 gives the full variable domain: GAGVSQSPSNKVTEKGKDVELRCDPISGHTALYWYRQSLGQGLEFLIYFQGNSAPDKSGLPSDRFSAERTGGSVSTLTIQRTQQEDSAVYLCASSLSYRGGETQYFGPGTRLLVL.

In its sample, this clonotype was seen many times. V is TRBV10-3 and J is TRBJ1-2, with 12 bases that match TRBD1. CDR3 length equals 15 residues. The germline gives CDR1 ENHRY, CDR2 SYGVKD. V was clipped by 7 bases and J by 2 bases; unmatched bases: 5. The DNA of the CDR3 is TGTGCCATCAACCGGGACAGGGGGCGGAACTATGGCTACACCTTC. Amino acids: CAINRDRGRNYGYTF.

This clonotype appeared many times. The chain is built from TRBV9 and TRBJ2-3, with D perhaps matching TRBD1 (5 bases). CDR1 SGDLS and CDR2 YYNGEE come from the germline V gene. This CDR3 is built from 13 residues. Between the trimmed V and J ends, which lost 4 bases and 1 base, there was a span of 7 bases. The CDR3 sequence: CASSFRGTDTQYF. The CDR3 region has the DNA TGTGCCAGCAGCTTCAGGGGCACAGATACGCAGTATTTT. The variable domain in full, with the rest retrieved from reference TRBV9 and TRBJ2-3, is DSGVTQTPKHLITATGQRVTLRCSPRSGDLSVYWYQQSLDQGLQFLIQYYNGEERAKGNILERFSAQQFPDLHSELNLSSLELGDSALYFCASSFRGTDTQYFGPGTRLTVL.

This clonotype was found many times. The chain has TRBV5-1 and TRBJ2-7, with D unclear. This CDR3 is 15 amino acids long. The germline CDR1 and CDR2 sequences are SGHRS and YFSETQ. The V and J ends lost 0 bases and 3 bases respectively, with 13 bases between them. The CDR3, as DNA: TGCGCCAGCAGCTTGGGATCATCAAGCGACTACGAGCAGTACGTC. Protein product: CASSLGSSSDYEQYV.

This clonotype was found many times. V gene TRBV5-1 combines with J gene TRBJ2-1; 12 bases agree with TRBD2. Germline-derived CDR1 and CDR2 are SGHRS and YFSETQ. The V segment lost 3 bases and the J segment 1 base; nucleotides outside the gene matches: 2. The CDR3 has 16 residues. The CDR3, as DNA: TGCGCCAGCAGCTGGCTAGCGGGGGGGTCCTACAATGAGCAGTTCTTC. As protein: CASSWLAGGSYNEQFF.

This clonotype was recorded at least ten times. The chain has TRBV20-1 and TRBJ1-5, with 7 bases matching TRBD1. The CDR3 consists of 15 residues. With 2 bases clipped from V and 2 bases from J, the junction kept 6 bases outside the gene matches. The germline gives CDR1 DFQATT, CDR2 SNEGSKA (reference sequence). The CDR3: CSARPPGGRNQPQHF. The CDR3 DNA is TGCAGTGCTAGACCCCCAGGGGGTCGCAATCAGCCCCAGCATTTT.

This clonotype was found many times. The chain is built from TRBV7-3 and TRBJ2-3, with 7 bases aligning to TRBD2. Germline CDR1 SGHTA, CDR2 FQGTGA. J was trimmed by 5 bases and V by 5 bases; bases with no gene match: 7. The CDR3 has 14 residues. CDR3 sequence reads: CASSRIAGVDTQYF. CDR3 DNA: TGTGCCAGCAGCCGCATCGCGGGGGTAGATACGCAGTATTTT. The full variable domain, with the rest looked up from reference TRBV7-3 and TRBJ2-3, is GAGVSQTPSNKVTEKGKYVELRCDPISGHTALYWYRQSLGQGPEFLIYFQGTGAADDSGLPNDRFFAVRPEGSVSTLKIQRTERGDSAVYLCASSRIAGVDTQYFGPGTRLTVL.

This clonotype came up many times. The chain links TRBV7-2 to TRBJ1-4; 8 bases line up with TRBD1. Losses at the gene ends were 2 bases for V and 7 bases for J; bases not matched to a gene: 3. The germline gives CDR1 SGHTA, CDR2 FQGNSA. This CDR3 comprises 14 residues. The CDR3 sequence is CASSLQGAREKLFF. CDR3 in DNA: TGTGCCAGCAGCTTACAGGGGGCGCGTGAAAAACTGTTTTTT.

This clonotype was seen repeatedly, ten times or more. V is TRBV5-1 and J is TRBJ2-3; TRBD1 matches 10 bases. The V gene's germline CDR1 is SGHRS and CDR2 YFSETQ. The CDR3 contains 16 residues. V trimming: 0 bases; J trimming: 4 bases; junction bases outside the gene matches: 5. CDR3: CASSLGTGGYSDTQYF. The DNA for the CDR3 is TGCGCCAGCAGCTTGGGGACAGGGGGATACTCAGATACGCAGTATTTT.

This clonotype was seen ten or more times. This sequence joins TRBV5-1 and TRBJ2-1; 10 bases agree with TRBD1. V dropped 4 bases and J dropped 4; count of bases not matched to a gene: 5. The germline gives CDR1 SGHRS, CDR2 YFSETQ. The CDR3 spans 15 residues. The chain's CDR3 is CASSLTGGAYNEQFF. The CDR3 bases are TGCGCCAGCAGCCTGACAGGGGGCGCTTACAATGAGCAGTTCTTC. The variable domain in full, completed from reference TRBV5-1 and TRBJ2-1, reads KAGVTQTPRYLIKTRGQQVTLSCSPISGHRSVSWYQQTPGQGLQFLFEYFSETQRNKGNFPGRFSGRQFSNSRSEMNVSTLELGDSALYLCASSLTGGAYNEQFFGPGTRLTVL.

The table lists this clonotype with many counts. J is TRBJ2-5 and V is TRBV7-2, with a possible D match to TRBD2 (6 bases). Trimming removed 2 bases from V and 7 bases from J, with 20 bases in between. Germline V gene data show CDR1 as SGHTA and CDR2 as FQGNSA. The CDR3 covers 16 residues. Here the CDR3 DNA reads TGTGCCAGCAGCTTATTCAGCGGGCATGGTATTGGGACCCAGTACTTC. Translating it yields CASSLFSGHGIGTQYF.

This clonotype was detected many times. The chain employs TRBV7-9 and TRBJ2-1; D remains unclear. This CDR3 spans 14 amino acids. Germline lookup yields CDR1 SEHNR and CDR2 FQNEAQ (reference sequence). V was clipped by 3 bases and J by 5 bases, with 11 bases between them. The CDR3 DNA reads as TGTGCCAGCAGCTTTTGGGGTTTGGACAATGAGCAGTTCTTC. Amino acids: CASSFWGLDNEQFF.

This clonotype was detected ten times or more. The gene calls are TRBV7-2 and TRBJ2-3; 10 nucleotides align to TRBD2. The CDR3 length is 19 residues. V shed 0 bases, J shed 0 bases, and the junction held 9 bases outside the gene matches. Germline V gene data show CDR1 as SGHTA and CDR2 as FQGNSA. CDR3 DNA: TGTGCCAGCAGCTTAGCCGCGCTGTCTAGCGGGGGTAGCACAGATACGCAGTATTTT. This encodes CASSLAALSSGGSTDTQYF.

This clonotype has a count of ten or more. This sequence joins TRBV18 and TRBJ1-1, with a tentative D call TRBD1 (5 bases). Germline CDR1 and CDR2: KGHSH and LQKENI. The CDR3 contains 13 residues. The germline V and J ends were trimmed by 5 bases and 8 bases, with 15 bases remaining between them. CDR3 region: CASSYGHTWEAFF. CDR3 in DNA: TGTGCCAGCTCATACGGACACACTTGGGAAGCTTTCTTT.

In its sample, this clonotype was seen many times. The genes are TRBV19 and TRBJ1-5; 10 nucleotides line up with TRBD1. Germline-derived CDR1 and CDR2 are LNHDA and SQIVND (reference sequence). Losses at the gene ends were 5 bases for V and 2 bases for J; bases not matched to a gene: 9. This CDR3 has 17 residues. This CDR3 reads CASSLGQGSRGNQPQHF. Written as DNA, the CDR3 is TGTGCCAGTAGTTTGGGACAGGGGAGTAGGGGCAATCAGCCCCAGCATTTT. The full variable domain, in which reference TRBV19 and TRBJ1-5 provide the parts outside the CDR3, is DGGITQSPKYLFRKEGQNVTLSCEQNLNHDAMYWYRQDPGQGLRLIYYSQIVNDFQKGDIAEGYSVSREKKESFPLTVTSAQKNPTAFYLCASSLGQGSRGNQPQHFGDGTRLSIL.

This clonotype was recorded at least ten times. The J gene is TRBJ2-1, the V gene TRBV5-1; 9 bases are shared with TRBD2. The CDR3 spans 15 residues. J was trimmed by 4 bases and V by 1 base; bases with no gene match: 3. Germline-derived CDR1 and CDR2 are SGHRS and YFSETQ. The CDR3 protein is CASSLPGLAYNEQFF. CDR3 nucleotide sequence: TGCGCCAGCAGCTTGCCGGGACTAGCTTACAATGAGCAGTTCTTC.

This clonotype was seen at least ten times. The chain recombines TRBV12-3 or TRBV12-4 with TRBJ1-5; D is unclear. The germline V and J ends were trimmed by 3 bases and 0 bases, with 6 bases remaining between them. CDR3 length equals 14 residues. CDR3 bases: TGTGCCAGCAGTTTTACAGATAGCAATCAGCCCCAGCATTTT. Translated: CASSFTDSNQPQHF.

The sample holds many counts of this clonotype. The chain joins TRBV7-8 to TRBJ2-7; D ambiguous. Germline CDR1 SGHVS, CDR2 FQNEAQ. V lost 1 base and J lost 6, with 10 bases in between. The CDR3 has 13 residues. CDR3 region: CASSLDWGGEQYF. The CDR3 nucleotides are TGTGCCAGCAGCTTAGATTGGGGTGGCGAGCAGTACTTC. Supplemented by reference TRBV7-8 and TRBJ2-7, the full variable domain reads GAGVSQSPRYKVAKRGQDVALRCDPISGHVSLFWYQQALGQGPEFLTYFQNEAQLDKSGLPSDRFFAERPEGSVSTLKIQRTQQEDSAVYLCASSLDWGGEQYFGPGTRLTVT.

In this sample, this clonotype turned up many times. J is TRBJ2-2 and V is TRBV20-1; 9 positions match TRBD1. The germline V gene encodes CDR1 DFQATT and CDR2 SNEGSKA (reference sequence). The J segment lost 3 bases and the V segment lost 5 bases, leaving 4 bases of the junction unmatched. CDR3 length equals 14 residues. The chain's CDR3 is CSAYRDRDTGELFF. The CDR3, as DNA: TGCAGTGCTTACCGGGACAGGGACACCGGGGAGCTGTTTTTT.

The sample holds many counts of this clonotype. V is TRBV28 and J is TRBJ1-1; tentatively, D is TRBD1 (5 bases). CDR3 length equals 15 residues. CDR1 and CDR2 from the germline V gene are MDHEN and SYDVKM. V was clipped by 7 bases and J by 5 bases, with 20 bases between them. For the CDR3, the DNA is TGTGCCAGCAATGGGGCGGGGTACAAGAGGACTGAAGCTTTCTTT. As protein: CASNGAGYKRTEAFF. The variable domain in full, completed from reference TRBV28 and TRBJ1-1, reads DVKVTQSSRYLVKRTGEKVFLECVQDMDHENMFWYRQDPGLGLRLIYFSYDVKMKEKGDIPEGYSVSREKKERFSLILESASTNQTSMYLCASNGAGYKRTEAFFGQGTRLTVV.

This clonotype has a count of ten or more. The chain carries TRBV7-9 and TRBJ1-1; D not resolved. Trimming stripped 5 bases from V and 2 bases from J, with 6 bases between. CDR1 is SEHNR and CDR2 is FQNEAQ in the germline V gene (reference sequence). The CDR3 spans 12 residues. The CDR3, as DNA: TGTGCCAGCAGCCTATACAACACTGAAGCTTTCTTT. As protein: CASSLYNTEAFF. Full variable domain (remainder filled in from reference TRBV7-9 and TRBJ1-1): DTGVSQNPRHKITKRGQNVTFRCDPISEHNRLYWYRQTLGQGPEFLTYFQNEAQLEKSRLLSDRFSAERPKGSFSTLEIQRTEQGDSAMYLCASSLYNTEAFFGQGTRLTVV.

This clonotype was seen ten or more times. The chain carries TRBV7-8 and TRBJ2-1, with D possibly matching TRBD1 (5 bases). Germline assignment: CDR1 SGHVS and CDR2 FQNEAQ. Trimming removed 5 bases from V and 8 bases from J, with 13 bases in between. The CDR3 totals 13 residues. The CDR3 coding sequence is TGTGCCAGCAGCCCGACAGTTACCGATGAGCAGTTCTTC. Translated: CASSPTVTDEQFF.

The sample holds many counts of this clonotype. The chain has TRBV6-5 and TRBJ1-6, with TRBD1 as a possible D gene (6 bases). CDR1 MNHEY and CDR2 SVGAGI come from the germline V gene. Deletions cut 3 bases from V and 9 bases from J, with 15 bases between. CDR3 length: 15 residues. Here the CDR3 DNA reads TGTGCCAGCAGTTATTTTACAGGGTGGGGTTCACCCCTCCACTTT. The encoded protein is CASSYFTGWGSPLHF.

This clonotype came up many times. The rearrangement joins TRBV12-3 or TRBV12-4 to TRBJ2-7; D possibly corresponds to TRBD2 (6 bases). V was cut by 4 bases and J by 3 bases, with 16 bases left in between. This CDR3 has 15 amino acids. The CDR3 protein is CASSSKSSALYEQYV. CDR3 coding DNA: TGTGCCAGCAGTTCCAAATCTAGCGCGCTCTACGAGCAGTACGTC.

In its sample, this clonotype was seen many times. The chain uses TRBV7-2 and TRBJ1-1; 7 nucleotides line up with TRBD1. Per the germline V gene, CDR1 is SGHTA and CDR2 is FQGNSA. V shed 5 bases and J 4 bases; nucleotides not matched to a gene: 4. The CDR3 consists of 13 residues. CDR3 sequence: CASSPQGGTEAFF. CDR3 coding DNA: TGTGCCAGCAGCCCCCAGGGGGGCACTGAAGCTTTCTTT.

This clonotype has ten or more counts. CDR3 residues: CASSYGSGGDTGELFF. The CDR3 bases are TGTGCCAGCAGTTACGGTTCCGGGGGGGACACCGGGGAGCTGTTTTTT. The chain joins TRBV6-5 to TRBJ2-2; 8 bases match TRBD2. V lost 2 bases and J lost 3; bases outside the gene matches: 5. CDR1 is MNHEY, CDR2 SVGAGI, per germline. This CDR3 is 16 amino acids long.

In its sample, this clonotype was seen many times. V and J are TRBV7-2 and TRBJ1-1; D gene uncertain. The V gene's germline CDR1 is SGHTA and CDR2 FQGNSA. This CDR3 spans 11 amino acids. Between the trimmed V and J ends, which lost 4 bases and 11 bases, there was a span of 11 bases. The CDR3 sequence is CASSSRSGAFF. The CDR3 DNA reads TGTGCCAGCAGCTCACGGAGTGGGGCTTTCTTT. Based on the CDR3 plus reference TRBV7-2 and TRBJ1-1, the full variable domain is GAGVSQSPSNKVTEKGKDVELRCDPISGHTALYWYRQSLGQGLEFLIYFQGNSAPDKSGLPSDRFSAERTGGSVSTLTIQRTQQEDSAVYLCASSSRSGAFFGQGTRLTVV.

There are many counts of this clonotype. The chain links TRBV11-3 to TRBJ2-3; TRBD2 aligns across 13 bases. The CDR3 extends over 18 amino acids. V was clipped by 1 base and J by 4 bases; unmatched bases: 8. Germline V lookup: CDR1 SGHNT, CDR2 YENEEA. The CDR3 DNA reads TGTGCCAGCAGCTTAGTTGCCGGGACTAGCGGGGCCCCAGATACGCAGTATTTT. This encodes CASSLVAGTSGAPDTQYF.